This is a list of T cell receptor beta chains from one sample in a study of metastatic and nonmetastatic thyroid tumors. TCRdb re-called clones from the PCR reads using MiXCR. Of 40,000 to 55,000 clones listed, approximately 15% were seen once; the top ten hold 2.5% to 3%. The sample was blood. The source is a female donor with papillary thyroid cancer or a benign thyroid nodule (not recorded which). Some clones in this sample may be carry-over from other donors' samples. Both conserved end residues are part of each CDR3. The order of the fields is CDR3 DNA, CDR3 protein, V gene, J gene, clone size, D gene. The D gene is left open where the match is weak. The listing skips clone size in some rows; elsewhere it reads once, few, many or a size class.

TGTGCCAGCAGTTACTCTAGGTTGGGGTGGGCTCGTGAGCAGTACTTC	CASSYSRLGWAREQYF	TRBV6-2/TRBV6-3	TRBJ2-7	few	-
TGTGCCTGGAGTGTGGGTGGAAGCTCCTACGAGCAGTACTTC	CAWSVGGSSYEQYF	TRBV30	TRBJ2-7	-	-
TGTGCCAGCAGCTTGGCGGGACAGCTAAATGAAAAACTGTTTTTT	CASSLAGQLNEKLFF	TRBV5-4	TRBJ1-4	many	TRBD1
TGTGCCAGCAGCACCGGGACAGGGGCAGGGTACGAGCAGTACTTC	CASSTGTGAGYEQYF	TRBV2	TRBJ2-7	medium-sized	TRBD1
TGCGCCAGCAGCTTGGCGGTATTAGCGGGGGGGCTCGTCACCGGGGAGCTGTTTTTT	CASSLAVLAGGLVTGELFF	TRBV5-1	TRBJ2-2	-	TRBD2
TGTGCCAGCAGCTTGGGGCCGGACACTGAAGCTTTCTTT	CASSLGPDTEAFF	TRBV7-8	TRBJ1-1	many	-
TGTGCCCGAAATCGGGGGACTAGCACAGATACGCAGTATTTT	CARNRGTSTDTQYF	TRBV28	TRBJ2-3	many	-
TGTGCCAGCAGCTTTTTGGGGATTAGTTCGCGGGAGCCCTACAATGAGCAGTTCTTC	CASSFLGISSREPYNEQFF	TRBV7-9	TRBJ2-1	many	TRBD2
TGCAGTGCCACCTCAAGCGGGAGTAGCACAGATACGCAGTATTTT	CSATSSGSSTDTQYF	TRBV20-1	TRBJ2-3	many	TRBD2
TGTGCCAGCAGCCCGGTCGGGGCCCCACGTACCTACGAGCAGTACTTC	CASSPVGAPRTYEQYF	TRBV2	TRBJ2-7	-	-
TGTGCCAGCCCCCCCGGGACTAGCGGGAGGGCCGGCGGGGAGCTGTTTTTT	CASPPGTSGRAGGELFF	TRBV6-1	TRBJ2-2	many	TRBD2
TGTGCCAGCTCGCCCTATACTAGCGGGAGCTACAATGAGCAGTTCTTC	CASSPYTSGSYNEQFF	TRBV18	TRBJ2-1	many	TRBD2
TGTGCCAGCTCACCTGTTAAACGCTATGGCTACACCTTC	CASSPVKRYGYTF	TRBV18	TRBJ1-2	many	-
TGTGCCAGCAGCTTAGGTCTCACACCCTACAATGAGCAGTTCTTC	CASSLGLTPYNEQFF	TRBV5-6	TRBJ2-1	many	-
TGTGCCAGCAGCGGGACTAGCGCAGGGGATACGCAGTATTTT	CASSGTSAGDTQYF	TRBV11-2	TRBJ2-3	many	TRBD2
TGTGCCAGCAGCCAGAGGGGGGACACACTATACAATGAGCAGTTCTTC	CASSQRGDTLYNEQFF	TRBV11-2	TRBJ2-1	many	-
TGTGCCAGTATTTTAACCGGGACTAGGATTCCGTGGTACTTC	CASILTGTRIPWYF	TRBV12-3/TRBV12-4	TRBJ2-7	few	TRBD2
TGTGCCAGCAGTTATGGGTGGGCTCTCCCCCTCCACTTT	CASSYGWALPLHF	TRBV11-2	TRBJ1-6	-	-
TGTGCCAGCAGTTATTTTCGATACGGGCAGGGTGCGGGCCACGAGCAGTACTTC	CASSYFRYGQGAGHEQYF	TRBV6-2/TRBV6-3	TRBJ2-7	-	-
TGTGCCAGCAGTTTAGAACTAGCGGAAGATACGCAGTATTTT	CASSLELAEDTQYF	TRBV12-3/TRBV12-4	TRBJ2-3	many	TRBD2
TGCGCCAGCAGCTTGGCCCGGGACTCAGCGTACACTGAAGCTTTCTTT	CASSLARDSAYTEAFF	TRBV5-1	TRBJ1-1	many	-
TGTGCCAGAAGTCCGAAACCGGGACAGGGGGCCCATGAGCAGTCCTTC	CARSPKPGQGAHEQSF	TRBV6-1	TRBJ2-1	-	TRBD1
TGTTCTGGGGGGCTGGGGATTGAGCAGTTCTTC	CSGGLGIEQFF	TRBV7-8	TRBJ2-1	few	-
TGTGCCAGCTCCGGAGGACAGCTTGATTCAACTGAAGCTTTCTTT	CASSGGQLDSTEAFF	TRBV18	TRBJ1-1	many	-
TGCAGCGTTGTACTGGCGGGAGGGTCGAATGAGCAGTTCTTC	CSVVLAGGSNEQFF	TRBV29-1	TRBJ2-1	few	TRBD2
TGCAGCGCCACTAAGAAAACAGGGGATTTCAATTCCCGGCGCTATGGCTACACCTTC	CSATKKTGDFNSRRYGYTF	TRBV20-1	TRBJ1-2	-	TRBD1
TGTGCCAGCAGTCAAAACCCGTCAATAGCGGTCCGCACATATACGCAGTATTTT	CASSQNPSIAVRTYTQYF	TRBV6-1	TRBJ2-3	few	-
TGTGCCAGCAGCCAAGACCCGGGAGGGAATGAGCAGTTCTTC	CASSQDPGGNEQFF	TRBV3-1	TRBJ2-1	many	TRBD2
TGTGCCAGCAGGCTGGTGGGTACCAGGACCTACGAGCAGTACTTC	CASRLVGTRTYEQYF	TRBV28	TRBJ2-7	few	-
TGTGCCAGCAAGAGGGAAAAGAATCAGCCCCAGCATTTT	CASKREKNQPQHF	TRBV9	TRBJ1-5	many	-
TGCAGTGCTGACCGGGACAGCCGCCTTCTGAATGGCTACACCTTC	CSADRDSRLLNGYTF	TRBV20-1	TRBJ1-2	many	TRBD1
TGTGCCAGCAGCTTGGATTTGGGGGCCGGGGAGCTGTTTTTT	CASSLDLGAGELFF	TRBV5-6	TRBJ2-2	many	-
TGTGCCAGCAGCTCGACCCCGACGGGGGCTGAAGCTTTCTTT	CASSSTPTGAEAFF	TRBV11-3	TRBJ1-1	many	-
TGTGCCAGCAGTTTCGGGTACCCTTCCTACGAGCAGTACTTC	CASSFGYPSYEQYF	TRBV27	TRBJ2-7	-	-
TGTGCCAGCACCAAACAGGGAGGCACTGAAGCTTTCTTT	CASTKQGGTEAFF	TRBV6-1	TRBJ1-1	many	-
TGTGCCAGCAGTCCTGAAAAAGCGGGAGTTACGACAGATACGCAGTATTTT	CASSPEKAGVTTDTQYF	TRBV12-3/TRBV12-4	TRBJ2-3	many	TRBD2
TGTGCCAGCAGTTCCCTTAGCTCCTACGAGCAGTACTTC	CASSSLSSYEQYF	TRBV12-3/TRBV12-4	TRBJ2-7	many	-
TGTGCCAGCAGTTTCCAGGGGCGTTACAATGAGCAGTTCTTC	CASSFQGRYNEQFF	TRBV27	TRBJ2-1	-	-
TGTGCCAGCAGTAACGAAGGGGGCACAGATACGCAGTATTTT	CASSNEGGTDTQYF	TRBV6-4	TRBJ2-3	many	-
TGTGCCAGCAGTCAGATGGGGGGGGTTCGGACCCAGTACTTC	CASSQMGGVRTQYF	TRBV6-1	TRBJ2-5	many	TRBD2
TGTGCCAGCAGCTCGGGCTTCCGCGGGAGGACGTATGAGCAGTTCTTC	CASSSGFRGRTYEQFF	TRBV11-2	TRBJ2-1	many	TRBD2
TGTGCCAGCAGCTCCCTAGAAGGGGGGGCCAATGAGCAGTTCTTC	CASSSLEGGANEQFF	TRBV5-5	TRBJ2-1	many	-
TGCGCCAGCAGCAACATTCATTCTAGCGGGAGAGACTACGAGCAGTACTTC	CASSNIHSSGRDYEQYF	TRBV5-1	TRBJ2-7	-	TRBD2
TGCGCCAGCAGCTTGGCACAGCGAAGCTCCTCTGGGGCCAACTTCCTGACTTTC	CASSLAQRSSSGANFLTF	TRBV5-1	TRBJ2-6	-	-
TGTGCCAGCAGTGAAGCTCGCGGGGGAATCTACGAGTTTGAGCAGTACTTC	CASSEARGGIYEFEQYF	TRBV2	TRBJ2-7	-	TRBD2
TGTGCCAGCAGCCATGGATTCGGGGCCAATGACAATGAGCAGTTCTTC	CASSHGFGANDNEQFF	TRBV3-1	TRBJ2-1	many	-
TGCAGTGCTAGAGAGGGAAGCAATCAGCCCCAGCATTTT	CSAREGSNQPQHF	TRBV20-1	TRBJ1-5	many	-
TGTGCCAGCAGTGAGGGACAGTCCCACTCTGGGGACAATGTCCTGACTTTC	CASSEGQSHSGDNVLTF	TRBV6-4	TRBJ2-6	few	TRBD1
TGTGCCAGCAGCTTAAGCGGGAACGCTGAAGCTTTCTTT	CASSLSGNAEAFF	TRBV11-3	TRBJ1-1	-	-
TGCAGTGCTAGAGACGCCAGGTCAACTACGTTGTGTGGCTACACCTTC	CSARDARSTTLCGYTF	TRBV20-1	TRBJ1-2	few	-
TGTGCCAGCAGTTACACGGCGGGCACTGAAGCTTTCTTT	CASSYTAGTEAFF	TRBV2	TRBJ1-1	many	-
TGTGCCAGCAGTTTCCGGGACAGCCAAGAGACCCAGTACTTC	CASSFRDSQETQYF	TRBV28	TRBJ2-5	many	TRBD1
TGTGCCAGCAGCTTATCCGGTGCCGGGCCACCCCTCCACTTT	CASSLSGAGPPLHF	TRBV11-2	TRBJ1-6	many	-
TGCGCCAGCAGCCAAGATCACCCTGTTGGACCCGGGGAGCTGTTTTTT	CASSQDHPVGPGELFF	TRBV4-1	TRBJ2-2	-	-
TGTGCCAGCGGCCGGACAGGGGAGCAGTTCTTC	CASGRTGEQFF	TRBV5-4	TRBJ2-1	-	TRBD1
TGTGCCAGCAGTTCCCCGGGGGGCGCCCTTCCCTACGAGCAGTACTTC	CASSSPGGALPYEQYF	TRBV28	TRBJ2-7	many	-
TGTGCCATCGGGGGTGGGAACTATGGCTACACCTTC	CAIGGGNYGYTF	TRBV6-1	TRBJ1-2	few	-
TGTGCCATCAGTCCCTCCGGTCATATCGGGACCCAGTACTTC	CAISPSGHIGTQYF	TRBV28	TRBJ2-5	few	-
TGTGCCATCATCCTAAAAACTAGCGGGGCTAGCACAGATACGCAGTATTTT	CAIILKTSGASTDTQYF	TRBV14	TRBJ2-3	-	TRBD2
TGTGCCAGCAGCGATGATAGGGTAAATTACTACGAGCAGTACTTC	CASSDDRVNYYEQYF	TRBV6-1	TRBJ2-7	few	-